These T cell receptor beta chains were read from a single sample in a study of T-cell reconstitution after alpha-beta-depleted transplantation in children. TCRdb independently ran MiXCR on the PCR reads; one entry per CDR3 protein. The sample has around 230,000 distinct CDR3 sequences; about a sixth are singletons. This specimen consisted of PBMCs, mostly from graft donor cells, obtained 360 days after TCRalphabeta/CD19-depleted stem cell transplant. All receptors derive from a male patient aged 2 to 9 who had a stem cell transplant for acute lymphoblastic leukemia, so the T cells may come from the graft donor. CDR3s include the opening cysteine and the closing phenylalanine or tryptophan.

V	length	J	CDR3
TRBV2	14	TRBJ1-5	CASSLGLSNQPQHF
TRBV5-1	15	TRBJ2-5	CASSLVRDREETQYF
TRBV5-1	13	TRBJ1-1	CASSDRQGGELFF
TRBV7-2	14	TRBJ1-1	CASSFGGMNTEAFF
TRBV7-2	18	TRBJ2-1	CASSFYRVLAGSGNEQFF
TRBV7-2	16	TRBJ2-1	CASSFTGTPAHNEQFF
TRBV6-2/TRBV6-3	14	TRBJ1-5	CASNDRGGDQPQHF
TRBV15	12	TRBJ2-7	CATSRGPEEQYF
TRBV30	14	TRBJ2-3	CAWSPSGRTDTQYF
TRBV7-9	14	TRBJ1-2	CASSYRGLRFGYTF
TRBV29-1	13	TRBJ2-2	CSVEFRRPGELFF
TRBV5-1	16	TRBJ2-5	CASYALAGAHQETQYF
TRBV20-1	14	TRBJ1-1	CSARGTGANTEAFF
TRBV5-8	15	TRBJ1-3	CASSLVVSSGNTIYF
TRBV9	15	TRBJ2-7	CASSPRRGPTYEQYF
TRBV6-2/TRBV6-3	13	TRBJ1-1	CASSYEMGAEAFF
TRBV28	15	TRBJ2-3	CASSLRGVGTDTQYF
TRBV6-2/TRBV6-3	10	TRBJ2-7	CASSYVEQYF
TRBV9	15	TRBJ2-7	CASSGGTSGPYEQYF
TRBV13	14	TRBJ2-7	CASSLVTSSYEQYF
TRBV29-1	14	TRBJ2-1	CSVERDGVHNEQFF
TRBV25-1	16	TRBJ1-2	CASSESGLLGRYGYTF
TRBV5-1	16	TRBJ1-1	CASSLNRVWSNTEAFF
TRBV20-1	19	TRBJ2-7	CSARDRLAGGRNSPYEQYF
TRBV29-1	14	TRBJ2-5	CSVGTSGGAKTQYF
TRBV10-1	13	TRBJ2-7	CASSPGQGGEQYF
TRBV20-1	14	TRBJ1-5	CSASLVGVDQPQHF
TRBV19	13	TRBJ1-1	CASSKGTNTEAFF
TRBV15	15	TRBJ2-3	CATSSQRGSTDTQYF
TRBV18	16	TRBJ1-2	CASSPLKGQGGYGYTF
TRBV12-3/TRBV12-4	13	TRBJ2-7	CASSFPDSREQYF
TRBV5-6	13	TRBJ2-7	CASRGRGVYEQYF
TRBV2	14	TRBJ2-3	CASKEGPSTDTQYF
TRBV6-5	16	TRBJ1-1	CASSYSAGWVNTEAFF
TRBV24-1	13	TRBJ1-1	CATSDPRGTEAFF
TRBV12-3/TRBV12-4	15	TRBJ2-1	CASRLGLAGGTEQFF
TRBV7-9	12	TRBJ2-1	CASSLDSGEEFF
TRBV12-3/TRBV12-4	19	TRBJ2-1	CASSSPGLAGTRSYNEQFF
TRBV4-1	15	TRBJ1-4	CASSQEQRSNEKLFF
TRBV7-2	13	TRBJ2-1	CASRPASYNEQFF
TRBV6-5	15	TRBJ1-5	CASSNGRNRNQPQHF
TRBV28	13	TRBJ2-5	CASRGPSPETQYF
TRBV7-9	14	TRBJ1-2	CASSPRDRAYGYTF
TRBV7-9	14	TRBJ2-7	CASSLVQTSYEQYF
TRBV12-3/TRBV12-4	13	TRBJ2-7	CASSLHSSYEQYF
TRBV7-6	17	TRBJ2-5	CASSRDSWDRREETQYF
TRBV4-1	14	TRBJ2-5	CASSRFRGQETQYF
TRBV25-1	13	TRBJ1-2	CASSGDRGYGYTF
TRBV29-1	18	TRBJ2-3	CSVARYPGLAGVRDTQYF